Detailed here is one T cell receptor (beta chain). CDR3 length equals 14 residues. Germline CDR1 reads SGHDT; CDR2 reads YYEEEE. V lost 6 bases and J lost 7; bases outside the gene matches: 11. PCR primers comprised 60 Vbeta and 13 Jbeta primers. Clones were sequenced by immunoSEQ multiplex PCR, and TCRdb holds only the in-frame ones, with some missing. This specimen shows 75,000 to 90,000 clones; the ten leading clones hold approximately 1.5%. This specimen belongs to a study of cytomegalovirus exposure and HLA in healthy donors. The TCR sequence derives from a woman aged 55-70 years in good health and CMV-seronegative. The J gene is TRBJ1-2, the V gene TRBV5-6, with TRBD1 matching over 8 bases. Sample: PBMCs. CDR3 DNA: TGTGCCAGCATCCCGACAGGGGAAGGAGGTGGCTACACCTTC. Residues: CASIPTGEGGGYTF.